This TCR beta chain derives from a study of T cells in women clearing cervical HPV infection. Method: immunoSEQ multiplex PCR; TCRdb's copy keeps in-frame clones and lacks some. The sample has some 39,000 clones. Turning to this clone: Its antigen is unknown. From the germline J gene comes the end of the CDR3, since the read stops 3 residues before it.

Whole-study results and caveats: Cases and controls were distinguished at AUC 0.65 to 0.85 by richness and V genes. Effector/memory and HPV-specific T cells were not isolated, and association timing is unknown.

Germline CDR1 reads DFQATT; CDR2 reads SNEGSKA (reference sequence). Trimming removed 7 bases from V and 0 bases from J, with 22 bases in between. The length of the CDR3 is 16 residues. The sequenced sample was blood buffy coat. The TCR was taken from a woman between 18 and 70 years old with a cervical HPV16 infection that either progressed to CIN3+ or cleared (not recorded which). The chain combines TRBV20-1 with TRBJ2-7, with D possibly being TRBD1 (6 bases). This CDR3 is CSVNQGSIGGSYEQYF. The DNA read from the CDR3 is TGCAGTGTTAACCAAGGGAGTATAGGGGGCTCCTACGAG.